The 18 T cell receptor beta chains in this list originate from one sample, sequenced in a study of technical replicates of blood from a few donors. The assay was immunoSEQ multiplex PCR, and TCRdb's table has in-frame clones only and misses some. The repertoire has about 74,000 clones, roughly four fifths of them found once; the top ten carry nearly 4%. The source material was PBMCs. These receptors were collected from a human donor in good health. Some clones in this sample may be carry-over from other donors' samples.

The chain has TRBV25-1 and TRBJ2-3; 8 bases map to TRBD2. The germline V gene encodes CDR1 MGHDK and CDR2 SYGVNS. The CDR3 loop spans 14 amino acids. V was clipped by 5 bases and J by 4 bases; unmatched bases: 5. For the CDR3, the DNA is TGTGCCAGCAGTAAGAGCGGGAGTGCAGATACGCAGTATTTT. This gives the protein CASSKSGSADTQYF.

Here the CDR3 reads CAWSVPAGANVLTF. The CDR3 bases are TGTGCCTGGAGTGTACCAGCTGGGGCCAACGTCCTGACTTTC. This sequence joins TRBV30 and TRBJ2-6; D ambiguous. V dropped 0 bases and J dropped 2 bases, with 5 bases sitting between them. Germline CDR1 GTSNPN, CDR2 SVGIG (reference sequence). The CDR3 totals 14 residues.

The chain recombines TRBV10-3 with TRBJ2-1; 9 bases fit TRBD2. Germline V CDR1 and CDR2: ENHRY, SYGVKD. The V and J ends lost 4 bases and 4 bases, in that order; junction bases with no gene match: 5. CDR3 length: 15 amino acids. The CDR3, as DNA: TGTGCCATCAGTGGGAGACTAGCGGATTACAATGAGCAGTTCTTC. Protein: CAISGRLADYNEQFF.

The chain joins TRBV28 to TRBJ1-5; 8 bases are a match to TRBD1. The CDR3 totals 17 residues. V was clipped by 4 bases and J by 5 bases; unmatched bases: 13. CDR1 is MDHEN, CDR2 SYDVKM, per germline. CDR3 in DNA: TGTGCCAGCAGTTCCGGACAGGGAAATTGGGTTCATCAGCCCCAGCATTTT. Translating it yields CASSSGQGNWVHQPQHF.

The chain is built from TRBV13 and TRBJ2-3; 7 bases fit TRBD2. Germline CDR1 reads PRHDT; CDR2 reads FYEKMQ (reference sequence). The trim removed 3 bases at V and 6 bases at J, leaving 9 bases unmatched. This CDR3 is 15 amino acids long. The CDR3 coding sequence is TGTGCCAGCAGCTTTGGGGCCGGGGGGAAGGATACGCAGTATTTT. Protein sequence: CASSFGAGGKDTQYF.

The gene calls are TRBV9 and TRBJ2-3; TRBD2 is a possible D gene (7 bases). Trimming stripped 5 bases from V and 6 bases from J, with 13 bases between. The CDR3 loop spans 13 amino acids. CDR1 is SGDLS, CDR2 YYNGEE, per germline. CDR3 DNA: TGTGCCAGCAGATCGGGGGGCCAGGATACGCAGTATTTT. It translates to CASRSGGQDTQYF.

The V call is TRBV10-3, the J call TRBJ2-3; 7 nucleotides line up with TRBD1. CDR1 and CDR2 from the germline V gene are ENHRY and SYGVKD. With V trimmed by 0 bases and J by 0 bases, 0 bases remained unmatched. There are 15 residues in the CDR3. The CDR3 is CAISESTGSTDTQYF. CDR3 in DNA: TGTGCCATCAGTGAGTCGACAGGGAGCACAGATACGCAGTATTTT.

The V and J genes are TRBV30 and TRBJ2-1, with 7 bases aligning to TRBD2. Per germline, CDR1 GTSNPN and CDR2 SVGIG (reference sequence). The CDR3 runs 14 residues. The V gene end was trimmed by 3 bases and the J gene end by 6 bases; junction bases not matched to a gene: 8. The CDR3 loop is CAWSVRTGGNEQFF. DNA for the CDR3: TGTGCCTGGAGCGTCCGTACGGGAGGCAATGAGCAGTTCTTC.

The chain is built from TRBV11-2 and TRBJ2-3; 13 bases are a match to TRBD2. Germline V gene lookup returns CDR1 SGHAT and CDR2 FQNNGV. CDR3 length: 17 amino acids. V shed 4 bases, J shed 6 bases, and the junction held 10 bases outside the gene matches. Written as DNA, the CDR3 is TGTGCCAGCAGCTCCAGGACTAGCGGGAGACTTTGGGATACGCAGTATTTT. It encodes CASSSRTSGRLWDTQYF.

V gene TRBV4-1 combines with J gene TRBJ1-2; a weak D match, TRBD1 (5 bases). With 1 base removed from V and 5 bases from J, the gap between germline ends came to 20 bases. The CDR3 sequence is 17 residues long. Per germline, CDR1 MGHRA and CDR2 YSYEKL. The CDR3 sequence is CASSQGSRVTGSYGYTF. The CDR3 region has the DNA TGCGCCAGCAGCCAAGGGTCCAGGGTTACGGGTTCGTATGGCTACACCTTC.

This chain uses TRBV30 with TRBJ1-2, with D possibly being TRBD1 (6 bases). Per the germline V gene, CDR1 is GTSNPN and CDR2 is SVGIG (reference sequence). Trimming took 0 bases from V and 5 from J, leaving 13 bases between them. This CDR3 spans 14 amino acids. The CDR3 bases are TGTGCCTGGAGTGTATCAGGGGTTTATTATGGCTACACCTTC. This gives the protein CAWSVSGVYYGYTF.

The V gene is TRBV7-8, the J gene TRBJ2-7; D gene ambiguous. The V end lost 2 bases, the J end lost 4 bases, and 15 bases lay between the germline ends. Per germline, CDR1 SGHVS and CDR2 FQNEAQ. CDR3 size: 15 residues. This CDR3 is CASSLKPYQVYEQYF. Here the CDR3 DNA reads TGTGCCAGCAGCTTAAAGCCCTACCAGGTGTACGAGCAGTACTTC.

The CDR3 bases are TGTGCCAGCAGCGCGATTTACTACGAGCAGTACTTC. Residues: CASSAIYYEQYF. This chain links TRBV25-1 with TRBJ2-7; D not certain. The CDR3 has 12 residues. The V gene lost 6 bases and the J gene lost 3 bases, with 9 bases spanning the gap. Germline assignment: CDR1 MGHDK and CDR2 SYGVNS.

This clone was detected once. V gene TRBV9 combines with J gene TRBJ2-7; the match to TRBD2 covers 7 bases. In germline, CDR1 is SGDLS, CDR2 YYNGEE. This CDR3 comprises 16 residues. V was clipped by 1 base and J by 5 bases; unmatched bases: 12. The CDR3 region has the DNA TGTGCCAGCAGCGTATCGCCTAGCGGTCTGCTCCACGAGCAGTACTTC. Residues: CASSVSPSGLLHEQYF.

CDR3 region: CASSQGMELGEQYF. The CDR3, as DNA: TGCGCCAGCAGCCAAGGGATGGAGTTGGGCGAGCAGTACTTC. The rearrangement joins TRBV4-1 to TRBJ2-7; D gene ambiguous. There are 14 residues in the CDR3. V was trimmed by 1 base and J by 6 bases, leaving 13 bases between them. From germline, CDR1 is MGHRA and CDR2 YSYEKL.

The CDR3: CASSLGAGNTEAFF. DNA of the CDR3: TGTGCCAGCAGCTTAGGGGCGGGGAACACTGAAGCTTTCTTT. The chain couples TRBV7-2 to TRBJ1-1; D gene uncertain. Germline V gene lookup returns CDR1 SGHTA and CDR2 FQGNSA. The ends were cut back, 1 base at V and 1 base at J, with 7 bases in the middle. The CDR3 spans 14 residues.

V and J are TRBV7-9 and TRBJ2-7; 7 positions match TRBD1. Germline CDR1 and CDR2: SEHNR and FQNEAQ (reference sequence). Trimming at V came to 5 bases and at J to 3 bases, leaving 4 bases not matched to a gene. CDR3 length equals 13 residues. Written as DNA, the CDR3 is TGTGCCAGCAGCACCGACAGGGTCTACGAGCAGTACTTC. It is translated as CASSTDRVYEQYF.

The table lists this clone with a few counts. The chain couples TRBV4-2 to TRBJ1-2, with 8 bases lining up with TRBD1. V shed 4 bases, J shed 7 bases, and the junction held 2 bases outside the gene matches. Germline values: CDR1 LGHNA, CDR2 YNFKEQ. CDR3 size: 12 residues. The CDR3 loop reads CASSLDRGGYTF. The CDR3 nucleotides read TGTGCCAGCAGCCTAGACAGGGGTGGCTACACCTTC.